These 5 T cell receptor beta chains came from one sample sequenced in a study of blood T cells in healthy people across ages. For the second PCR, which ran for about 6 to 11 cycles, a sample-barcoded 5' primer and a J-beta primer mix were used. TCRdb processed the 5' RACE reads anew with MiXCR; each CDR3 protein has one entry. The sample contains over 950,000 distinct CDR3 sequences, about 53% of which appear only once. Sequenced: blood. The receptors stem from a woman aged 55-69 years in good health.

The rearrangement uses TRBV20-1 and TRBJ2-6; D uncertain. There are 14 residues in the CDR3. CDR1 and CDR2 (germline): DFQATT, SNEGSKA (reference sequence). Trimming took 5 bases from V and 0 from J, leaving 8 bases between them. The CDR3 spells CSARHNSGANVLTF. The CDR3, as DNA: TGCAGTGCTCGCCATAACTCTGGGGCCAACGTCCTGACTTTC.

The chain is built from TRBV7-2 and TRBJ2-1; possible D gene TRBD1, 6 bases. Trimming removed 7 bases from V and 6 bases from J, with 16 bases in between. This CDR3 is 14 amino acids long. Germline V gene data show CDR1 as SGHTA and CDR2 as FQGNSA. The CDR3: CASNDRIRFNEQFF. The CDR3 DNA sequence: TGTGCCAGCAACGACAGGATTCGGTTCAATGAGCAGTTCTTC.

This chain uses TRBV2 with TRBJ2-5; 8 bases align to TRBD2. The CDR3 is 14 residues long. CDR1 is SNHLY, CDR2 FYNNEI, per germline. The V segment lost 10 bases and the J segment 3 bases; nucleotides outside the gene matches: 10. DNA for the CDR3: TGTGCCACCCTAAGGACTAGCAATAAAGAGACCCAGTACTTC. This codes for CATLRTSNKETQYF.

This clonotype was seen more than once but under ten times. The chain combines TRBV4-3 with TRBJ2-1; perhaps D is TRBD1 or TRBD2 (5 bases each). V shed 0 bases and J shed 8 bases, with 23 bases lying between them. This CDR3 contains 18 residues. Germline values: CDR1 LGHNA, CDR2 YSLEER. CDR3 protein: CASSQDIDRGQRVHEQFF. CDR3 DNA: TGCGCCAGCAGCCAAGATATAGACCGGGGCCAGAGGGTCCATGAGCAGTTCTTC.

The chain links TRBV7-9 to TRBJ1-2; D is uncertain. Trimming took 4 bases from V and 6 from J, leaving 9 bases between them. Per germline, CDR1 SEHNR and CDR2 FQNEAQ (reference sequence). This CDR3 region has 12 residues. The DNA of the CDR3 is TGTGCCAGCAGCTGGGCGATCCATGGCTACACCTTC. Translated, it gives CASSWAIHGYTF.